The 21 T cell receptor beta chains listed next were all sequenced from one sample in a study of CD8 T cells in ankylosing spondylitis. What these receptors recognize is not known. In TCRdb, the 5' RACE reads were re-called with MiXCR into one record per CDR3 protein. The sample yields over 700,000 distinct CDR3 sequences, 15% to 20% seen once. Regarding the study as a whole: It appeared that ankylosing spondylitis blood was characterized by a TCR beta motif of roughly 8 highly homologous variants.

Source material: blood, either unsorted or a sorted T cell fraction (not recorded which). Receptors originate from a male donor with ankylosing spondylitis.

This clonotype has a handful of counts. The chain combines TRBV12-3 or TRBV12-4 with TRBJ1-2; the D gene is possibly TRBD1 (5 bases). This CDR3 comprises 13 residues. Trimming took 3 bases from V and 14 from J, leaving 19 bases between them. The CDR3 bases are TGTGCCAGCAGTTTTAGATTGGGGACCATGGGAACCTTC. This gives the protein CASSFRLGTMGTF.

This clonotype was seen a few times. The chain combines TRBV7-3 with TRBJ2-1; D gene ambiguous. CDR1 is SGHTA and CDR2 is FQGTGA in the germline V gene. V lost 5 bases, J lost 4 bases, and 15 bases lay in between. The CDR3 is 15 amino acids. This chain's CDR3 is CASSQDGQVYNEQFF. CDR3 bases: TGTGCCAGCAGCCAAGACGGGCAGGTATACAATGAGCAGTTCTTC. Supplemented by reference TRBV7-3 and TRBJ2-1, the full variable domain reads GAGVSQTPSNKVTEKGKYVELRCDPISGHTALYWYRQSLGQGPEFLIYFQGTGAADDSGLPNDRFFAVRPEGSVSTLKIQRTERGDSAVYLCASSQDGQVYNEQFFGPGTRLTVL.

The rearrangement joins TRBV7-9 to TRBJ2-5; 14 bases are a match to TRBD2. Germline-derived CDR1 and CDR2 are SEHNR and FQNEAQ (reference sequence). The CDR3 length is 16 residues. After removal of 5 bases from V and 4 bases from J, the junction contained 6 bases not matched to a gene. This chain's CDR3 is CASSPGLAGEGETQYF. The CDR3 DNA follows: TGTGCCAGCAGCCCGGGACTAGCGGGAGAGGGAGAGACCCAGTACTTC.

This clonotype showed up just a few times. CDR3 sequence (DNA): TGTGCCAGCTGGGCGGAACTCGGGAAGGCCGAGCAGTTCTTC. This sequence encodes CASWAELGKAEQFF. The chain joins TRBV12-3 or TRBV12-4 to TRBJ2-1; D is possibly TRBD2 (5 bases). The CDR3 consists of 14 residues. Trimming took off 8 bases at V and 10 bases at J, with 21 bases between the two ends.

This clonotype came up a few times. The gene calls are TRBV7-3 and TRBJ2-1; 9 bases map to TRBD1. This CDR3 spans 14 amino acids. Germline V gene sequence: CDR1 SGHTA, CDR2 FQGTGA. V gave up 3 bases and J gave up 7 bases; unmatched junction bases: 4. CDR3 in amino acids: CASSFPGTGNEQFF. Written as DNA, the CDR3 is TGTGCCAGCAGCTTCCCGGGGACAGGGAATGAGCAGTTCTTC.

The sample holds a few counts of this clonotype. The CDR3 region has the DNA TGTGCCATCAGTGATGGCGGGGGCGATTCACCCCTCCACTTT. Its translation: CAISDGGGDSPLHF. The V call is TRBV10-3, the J call TRBJ1-6; TRBD1 is a possible D gene (6 bases). This CDR3 is 14 amino acids long. V was trimmed by 3 bases and J by 8 bases, leaving 11 bases between them. Germline V gene data show CDR1 as ENHRY and CDR2 as SYGVKD.

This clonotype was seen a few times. The CDR3, as DNA: TGCGCCAGCAGCTTGGGACCCACCCAGCCTCGGGAGACCCAGTACTTC. Its protein is CASSLGPTQPRETQYF. J is TRBJ2-5 and V is TRBV5-1, with unresolved D. Germline V gene data show CDR1 as SGHRS and CDR2 as YFSETQ. The CDR3 runs 16 residues. V was shortened by 0 bases and J by 5 bases, with 17 bases between the two germline ends.

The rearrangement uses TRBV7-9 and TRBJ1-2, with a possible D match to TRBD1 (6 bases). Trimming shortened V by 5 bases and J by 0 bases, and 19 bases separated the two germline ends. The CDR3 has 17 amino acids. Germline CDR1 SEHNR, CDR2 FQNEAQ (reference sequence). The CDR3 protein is CASSQHALSGANYGYTF. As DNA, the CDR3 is TGTGCCAGCAGCCAACACGCCTTGTCAGGGGCTAACTATGGCTACACCTTC. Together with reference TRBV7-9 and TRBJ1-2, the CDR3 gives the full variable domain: DTGVSQNPRHKITKRGQNVTFRCDPISEHNRLYWYRQTLGQGPEFLTYFQNEAQLEKSRLLSDRFSAERPKGSFSTLEIQRTEQGDSAMYLCASSQHALSGANYGYTFGSGTRLTVV.

The CDR3 protein is CSASRFTGDNQPQHF. As DNA, the CDR3 is TGCAGTGCTAGCAGGTTTACAGGGGACAATCAGCCCCAGCATTTT. The chain couples TRBV20-1 to TRBJ1-5; 7 bases are shared with TRBD1. This CDR3 comprises 15 residues. The germline V gene encodes CDR1 DFQATT and CDR2 SNEGSKA (reference sequence). The V gene end was trimmed by 3 bases and the J gene end by 3 bases; junction bases not matched to a gene: 8.

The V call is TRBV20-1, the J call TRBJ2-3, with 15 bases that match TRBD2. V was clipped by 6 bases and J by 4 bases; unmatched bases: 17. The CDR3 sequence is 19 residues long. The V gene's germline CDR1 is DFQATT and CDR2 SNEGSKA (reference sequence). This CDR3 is CSATPGPGLAGGLPDTQYF. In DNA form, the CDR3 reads TGCAGTGCCACACCTGGGCCGGGACTAGCGGGGGGATTGCCAGATACGCAGTATTTT.

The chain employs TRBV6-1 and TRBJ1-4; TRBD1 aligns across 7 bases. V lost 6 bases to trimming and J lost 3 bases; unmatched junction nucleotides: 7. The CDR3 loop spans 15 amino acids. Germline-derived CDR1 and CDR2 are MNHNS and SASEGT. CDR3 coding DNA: TGTGCCAGCAGCACCGGGACAGCTTCTAATGAAAAACTGTTTTTT. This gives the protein CASSTGTASNEKLFF.

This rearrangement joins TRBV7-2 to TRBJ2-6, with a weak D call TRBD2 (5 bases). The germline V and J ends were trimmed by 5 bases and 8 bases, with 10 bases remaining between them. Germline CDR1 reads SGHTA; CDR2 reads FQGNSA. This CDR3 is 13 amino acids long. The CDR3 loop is CASSPLGTNVLTF. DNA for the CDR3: TGTGCCAGCAGCCCACTAGGTACCAACGTCCTGACTTTC.

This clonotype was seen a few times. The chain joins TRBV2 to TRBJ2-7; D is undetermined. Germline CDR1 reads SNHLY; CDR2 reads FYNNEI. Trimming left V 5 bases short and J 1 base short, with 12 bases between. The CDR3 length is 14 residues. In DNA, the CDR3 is TGTGCCAGCAGTCGACGGATTATATCCTACGAGCAGTACTTC. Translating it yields CASSRRIISYEQYF.

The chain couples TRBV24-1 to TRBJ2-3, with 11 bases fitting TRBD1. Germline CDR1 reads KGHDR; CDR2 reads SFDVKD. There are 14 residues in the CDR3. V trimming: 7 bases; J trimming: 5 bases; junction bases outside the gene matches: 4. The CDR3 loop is CATSRTGGEDTQYF. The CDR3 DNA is TGTGCCACCAGCCGGACAGGGGGCGAAGATACGCAGTATTTT.

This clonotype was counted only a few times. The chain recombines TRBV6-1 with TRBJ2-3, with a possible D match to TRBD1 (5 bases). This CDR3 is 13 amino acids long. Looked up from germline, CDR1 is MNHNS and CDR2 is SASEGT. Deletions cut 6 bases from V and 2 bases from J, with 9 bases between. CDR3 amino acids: CASSETDTDTQYF. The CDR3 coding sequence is TGTGCCAGCAGCGAGACAGACACAGATACGCAGTATTTT.

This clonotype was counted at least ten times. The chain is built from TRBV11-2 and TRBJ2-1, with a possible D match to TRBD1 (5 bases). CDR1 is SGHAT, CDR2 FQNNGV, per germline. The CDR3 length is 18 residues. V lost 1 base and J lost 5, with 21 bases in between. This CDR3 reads CASSLGWGSATHHNEQFF. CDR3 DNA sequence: TGTGCCAGCAGCTTAGGGTGGGGCTCCGCGACTCACCACAATGAGCAGTTCTTC.

The CDR3 DNA sequence: TGCAGCGCCCAGACCGATACCTACGAGCAGTACTTC. This gives the protein CSAQTDTYEQYF. The rearrangement joins TRBV29-1 to TRBJ2-7; D ambiguous. Germline V lookup: CDR1 SQVTM, CDR2 ANQGSEA. This CDR3 contains 12 residues. Between the trimmed V and J ends, which lost 7 bases and 2 bases, there was a span of 12 bases.

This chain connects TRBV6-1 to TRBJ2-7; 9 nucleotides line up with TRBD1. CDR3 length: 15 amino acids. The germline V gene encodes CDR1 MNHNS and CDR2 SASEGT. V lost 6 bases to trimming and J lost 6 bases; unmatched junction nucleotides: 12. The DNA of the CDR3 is TGTGCCAGCAGCACCCTGGACAGGGGAGCCGCCGAGCAGTACTTC. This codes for CASSTLDRGAAEQYF.

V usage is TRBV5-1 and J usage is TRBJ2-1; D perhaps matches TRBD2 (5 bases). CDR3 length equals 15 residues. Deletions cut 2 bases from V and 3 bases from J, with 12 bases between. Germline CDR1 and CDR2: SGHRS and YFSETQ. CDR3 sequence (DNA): TGCGCCAGCAGCTTCGAGGGCGTAGGCTACAATGAGCAGTTCTTC. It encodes CASSFEGVGYNEQFF.

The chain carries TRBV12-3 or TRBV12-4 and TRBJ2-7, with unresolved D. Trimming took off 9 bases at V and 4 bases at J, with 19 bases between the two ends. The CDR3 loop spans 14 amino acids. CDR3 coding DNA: TGTGCCAGTTCTCTCGGGCAGGAGTTGTACGAGCAGTACTTC. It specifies CASSLGQELYEQYF.

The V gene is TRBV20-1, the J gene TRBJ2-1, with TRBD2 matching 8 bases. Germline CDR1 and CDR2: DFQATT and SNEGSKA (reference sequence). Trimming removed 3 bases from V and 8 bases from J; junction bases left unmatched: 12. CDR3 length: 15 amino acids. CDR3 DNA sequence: TGCAGTGCTAGTCCGGGACTAGGGTCTTATGATGAGCAGTTCTTC. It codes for CSASPGLGSYDEQFF.